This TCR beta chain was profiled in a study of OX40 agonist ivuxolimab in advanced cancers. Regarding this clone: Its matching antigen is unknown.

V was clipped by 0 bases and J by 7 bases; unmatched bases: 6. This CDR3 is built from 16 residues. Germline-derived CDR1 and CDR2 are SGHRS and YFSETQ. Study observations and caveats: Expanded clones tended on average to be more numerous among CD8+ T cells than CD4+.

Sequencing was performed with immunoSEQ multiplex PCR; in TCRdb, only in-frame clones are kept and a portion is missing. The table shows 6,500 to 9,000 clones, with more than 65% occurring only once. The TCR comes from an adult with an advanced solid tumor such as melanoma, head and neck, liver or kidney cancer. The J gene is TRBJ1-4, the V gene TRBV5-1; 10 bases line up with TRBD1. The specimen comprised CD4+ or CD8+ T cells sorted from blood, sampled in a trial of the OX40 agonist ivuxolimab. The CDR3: CASSLGQGAIGEKLFF. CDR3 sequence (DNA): TGCGCCAGCAGCTTGGGACAGGGGGCAATTGGTGAAAAACTGTTTTTT.